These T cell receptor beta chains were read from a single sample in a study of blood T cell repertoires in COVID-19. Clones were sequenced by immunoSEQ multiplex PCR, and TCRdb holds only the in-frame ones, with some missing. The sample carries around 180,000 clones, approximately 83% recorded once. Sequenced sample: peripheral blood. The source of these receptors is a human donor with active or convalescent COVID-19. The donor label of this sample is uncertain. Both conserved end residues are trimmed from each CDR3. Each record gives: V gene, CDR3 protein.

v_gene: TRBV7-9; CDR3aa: ASSSQGNTEAF
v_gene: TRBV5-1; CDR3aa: ASSLPAYEQY
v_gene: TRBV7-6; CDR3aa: ASSFPLRRTGLYYNEQF
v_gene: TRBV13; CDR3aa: ASSFPTLPGQGDYGYT
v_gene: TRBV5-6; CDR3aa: ASSLVSGVTEAF
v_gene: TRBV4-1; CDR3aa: ASSARAGGLLAKNIQY
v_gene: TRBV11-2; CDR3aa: ASSLEWASGSFADTQY
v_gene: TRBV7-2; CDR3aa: ASSLVATGSSGANVLT
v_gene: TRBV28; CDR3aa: ASSFSHAGGAGQPQH
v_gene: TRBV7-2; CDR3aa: ASSPLAGGLGEQY
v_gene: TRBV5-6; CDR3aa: ASSLLRVGLARETQY
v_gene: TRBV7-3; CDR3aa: ASSPPGLWTNTEAF
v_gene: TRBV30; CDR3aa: AWTVGASEQY
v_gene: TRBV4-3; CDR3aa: ASSQDRVRSRLLYGYT
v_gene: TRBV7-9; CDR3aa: ASSLGNRGANTGELF
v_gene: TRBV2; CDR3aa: ASSSPRGSSYNSPLH
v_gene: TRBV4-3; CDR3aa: ASSQEETGLRFYGYT
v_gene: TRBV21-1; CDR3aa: ASSKGCHTPGSNYGYT
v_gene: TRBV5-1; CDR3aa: ASSLDIGQGQGYT
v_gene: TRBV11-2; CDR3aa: ASSSWAGTYEQY
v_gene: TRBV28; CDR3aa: ASSSGRNSPLH
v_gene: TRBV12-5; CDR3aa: ASGFVVSSYNEQF
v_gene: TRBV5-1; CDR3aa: ASREEVDTGELF
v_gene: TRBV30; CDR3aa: AWGGRVSGTDGYT
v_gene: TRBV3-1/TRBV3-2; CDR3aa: ASSQELVGGRHEQY
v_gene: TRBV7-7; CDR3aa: ASSLTSDTDTQY
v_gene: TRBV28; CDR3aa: ASSLRAGGQYEQY
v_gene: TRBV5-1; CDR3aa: ASSSGSPDTGELF
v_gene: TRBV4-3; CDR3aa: ASSQDTRGGYT
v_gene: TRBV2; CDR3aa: ASRGGRGENNSPLH
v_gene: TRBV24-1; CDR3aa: ATSAPDRGYGYT
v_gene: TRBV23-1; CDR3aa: ASVTWGVANYGYT
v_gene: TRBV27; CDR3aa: ASRGNGQNTGELF
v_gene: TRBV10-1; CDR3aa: ASSPGTSGSSETQY
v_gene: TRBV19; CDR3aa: ASSPWTSGGLSYEQY
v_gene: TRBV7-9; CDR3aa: ASSLYTGFRDTQY
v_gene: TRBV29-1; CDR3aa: SVAGGGGANVLT
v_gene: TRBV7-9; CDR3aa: ASSQGQGDEQF
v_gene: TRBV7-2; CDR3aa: ASSLGGTITGELF
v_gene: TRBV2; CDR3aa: ASSPPVASGDNEQF
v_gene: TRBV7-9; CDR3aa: ASSFGQGGGYT
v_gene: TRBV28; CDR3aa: ASSQPGNEQF
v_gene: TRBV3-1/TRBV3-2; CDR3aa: ASSQVSGRVTNTQY
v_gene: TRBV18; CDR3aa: ASSEDGRVDGYT
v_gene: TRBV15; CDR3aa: ATSRDRVSQPQH
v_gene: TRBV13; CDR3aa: ASSSPGLAGGYGSDTQY
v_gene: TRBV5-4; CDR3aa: ASSPLHGELETQY
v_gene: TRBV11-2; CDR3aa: ASSFPFFETSTPDTQY